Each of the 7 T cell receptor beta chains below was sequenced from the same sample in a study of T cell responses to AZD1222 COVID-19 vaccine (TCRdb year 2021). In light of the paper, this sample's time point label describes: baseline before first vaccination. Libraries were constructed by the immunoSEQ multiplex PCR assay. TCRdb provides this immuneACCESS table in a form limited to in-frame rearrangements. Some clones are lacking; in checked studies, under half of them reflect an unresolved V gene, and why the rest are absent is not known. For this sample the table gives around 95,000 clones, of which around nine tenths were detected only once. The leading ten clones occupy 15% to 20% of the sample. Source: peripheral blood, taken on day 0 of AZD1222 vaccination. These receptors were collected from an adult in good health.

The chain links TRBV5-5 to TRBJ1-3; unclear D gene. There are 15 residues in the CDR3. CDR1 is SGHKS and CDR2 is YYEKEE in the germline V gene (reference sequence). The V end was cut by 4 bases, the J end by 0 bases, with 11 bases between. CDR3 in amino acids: CASSPDTNSGNTIYF. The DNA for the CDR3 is TGTGCCAGCAGCCCCGACACGAACTCTGGAAACACCATATATTTT. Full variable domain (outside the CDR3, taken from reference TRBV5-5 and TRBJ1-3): DAGVTQSPTHLIKTRGQQVTLRCSPISGHKSVSWYQQVLGQGPQFIFQYYEKEERGRGNFPDRFSARQFPNYSSELNVNALLLGDSALYLCASSPDTNSGNTIYFGEGSWLTVV.

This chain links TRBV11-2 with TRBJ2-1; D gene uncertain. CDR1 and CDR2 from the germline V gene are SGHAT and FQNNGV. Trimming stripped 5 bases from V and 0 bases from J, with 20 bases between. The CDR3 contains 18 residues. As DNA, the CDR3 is TGTGCCAGCAGCCCCTCCATAGGCGGTGGGGACTCCTACAATGAGCAGTTCTTC. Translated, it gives CASSPSIGGGDSYNEQFF.

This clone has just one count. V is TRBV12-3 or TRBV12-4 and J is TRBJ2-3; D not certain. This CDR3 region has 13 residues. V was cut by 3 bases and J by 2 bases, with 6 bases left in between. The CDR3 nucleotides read TGTGCCAGCAGTTTGGACCACACAGATACGCAGTATTTT. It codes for CASSLDHTDTQYF.

This CDR3 reads CATAQGAYEQYF. CDR3 nucleotide sequence: TGTGCCACCGCCCAGGGTGCCTACGAGCAGTACTTC. V usage is TRBV19 and J usage is TRBJ2-7; D is perhaps TRBD1 (5 bases). Deletions cut 10 bases from V and 2 bases from J, with 12 bases between. CDR1 is LNHDA and CDR2 is SQIVND in the germline V gene (reference sequence). The length of the CDR3 is 12 residues.

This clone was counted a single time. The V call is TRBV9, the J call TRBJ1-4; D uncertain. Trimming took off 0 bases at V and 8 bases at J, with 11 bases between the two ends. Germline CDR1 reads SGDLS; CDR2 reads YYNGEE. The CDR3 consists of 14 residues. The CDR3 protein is CASSVGVLSEKLFF. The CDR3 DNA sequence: TGTGCCAGCAGCGTAGGGGTGTTAAGCGAAAAACTGTTTTTT. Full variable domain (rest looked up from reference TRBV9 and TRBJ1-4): DSGVTQTPKHLITATGQRVTLRCSPRSGDLSVYWYQQSLDQGLQFLIQYYNGEERAKGNILERFSAQQFPDLHSELNLSSLELGDSALYFCASSVGVLSEKLFFGSGTQLSVL.

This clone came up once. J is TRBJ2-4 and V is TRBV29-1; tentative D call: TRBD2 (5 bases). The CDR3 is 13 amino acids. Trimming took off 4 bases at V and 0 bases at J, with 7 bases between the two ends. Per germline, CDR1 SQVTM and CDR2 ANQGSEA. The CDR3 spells CSVAGLAKNIQYF. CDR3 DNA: TGCAGCGTTGCAGGACTAGCCAAAAACATTCAGTACTTC.

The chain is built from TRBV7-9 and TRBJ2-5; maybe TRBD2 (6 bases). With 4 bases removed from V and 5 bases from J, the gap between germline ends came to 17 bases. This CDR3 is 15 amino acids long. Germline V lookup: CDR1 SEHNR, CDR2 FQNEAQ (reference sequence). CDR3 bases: TGTGCCAGCAGCTCCACCCGGGACTCGTCGGAGACCCAGTACTTC. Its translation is CASSSTRDSSETQYF. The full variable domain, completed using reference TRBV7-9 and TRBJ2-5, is DTGVSQNPRHKITKRGQNVTFRCDPISEHNRLYWYRQTLGQGPEFLTYFQNEAQLEKSRLLSDRFSAERPKGSFSTLEIQRTEQGDSAMYLCASSSTRDSSETQYFGPGTRLLVL.